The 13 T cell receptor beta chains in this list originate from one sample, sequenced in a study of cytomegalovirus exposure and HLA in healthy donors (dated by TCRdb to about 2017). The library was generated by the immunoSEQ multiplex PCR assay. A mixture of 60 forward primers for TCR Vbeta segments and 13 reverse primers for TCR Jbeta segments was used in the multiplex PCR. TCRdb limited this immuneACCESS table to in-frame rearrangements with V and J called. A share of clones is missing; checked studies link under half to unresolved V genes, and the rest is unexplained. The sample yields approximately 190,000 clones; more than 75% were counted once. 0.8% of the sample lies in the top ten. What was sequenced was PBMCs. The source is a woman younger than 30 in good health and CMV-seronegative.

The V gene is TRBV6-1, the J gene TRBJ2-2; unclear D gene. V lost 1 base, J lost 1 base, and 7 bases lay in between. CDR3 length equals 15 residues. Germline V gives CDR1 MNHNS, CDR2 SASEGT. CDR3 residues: CASSEGNRNTGELFF. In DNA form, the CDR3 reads TGTGCCAGCAGTGAAGGTAACAGGAACACCGGGGAGCTGTTTTTT.

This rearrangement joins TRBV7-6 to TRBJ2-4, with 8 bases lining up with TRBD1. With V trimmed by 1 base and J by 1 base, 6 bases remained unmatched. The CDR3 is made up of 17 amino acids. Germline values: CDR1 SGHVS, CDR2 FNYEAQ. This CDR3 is CASSLEQTGAAKNIQYF. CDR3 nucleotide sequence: TGTGCCAGCAGCTTAGAACAGACAGGGGCTGCCAAAAACATTCAGTACTTC.

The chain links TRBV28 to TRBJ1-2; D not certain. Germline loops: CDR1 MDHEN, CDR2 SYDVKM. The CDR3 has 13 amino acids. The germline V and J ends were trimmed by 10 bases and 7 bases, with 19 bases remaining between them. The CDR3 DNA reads TGTGCCACCCACTTAGTCGAGGGAGCTGGCTACACCTTC. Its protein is CATHLVEGAGYTF.

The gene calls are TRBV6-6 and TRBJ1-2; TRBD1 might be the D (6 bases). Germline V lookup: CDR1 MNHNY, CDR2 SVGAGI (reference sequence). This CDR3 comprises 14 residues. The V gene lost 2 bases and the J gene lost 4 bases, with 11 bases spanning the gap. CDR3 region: CASSYQDRSYGYTF. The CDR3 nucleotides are TGTGCCAGCAGTTACCAGGACAGAAGCTATGGCTACACCTTC.

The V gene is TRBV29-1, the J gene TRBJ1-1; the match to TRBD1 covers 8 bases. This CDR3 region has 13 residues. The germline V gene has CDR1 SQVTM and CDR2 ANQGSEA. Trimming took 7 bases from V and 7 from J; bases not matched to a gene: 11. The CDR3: CSALGQGKGEAFF. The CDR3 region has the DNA TGCAGCGCCTTAGGACAGGGAAAGGGTGAAGCTTTCTTT. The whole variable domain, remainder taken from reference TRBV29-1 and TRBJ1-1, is SAVISQKPSRDICQRGTSLTIQCQVDSQVTMMFWYRQQPGQSLTLIATANQGSEATYESGFVIDKFPISRPNLTFSTLTVSNMSPEDSSIYLCSALGQGKGEAFFGQGTRLTVV.

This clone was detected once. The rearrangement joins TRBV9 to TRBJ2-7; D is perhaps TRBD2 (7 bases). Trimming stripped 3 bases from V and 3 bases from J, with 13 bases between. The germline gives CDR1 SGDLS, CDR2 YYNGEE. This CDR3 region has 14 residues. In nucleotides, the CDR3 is TGTGCCAGCAGCGCCGAGGGGGGGGGCTACGAGCAGTACTTC. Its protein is CASSAEGGGYEQYF. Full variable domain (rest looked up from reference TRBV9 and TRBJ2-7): DSGVTQTPKHLITATGQRVTLRCSPRSGDLSVYWYQQSLDQGLQFLIQYYNGEERAKGNILERFSAQQFPDLHSELNLSSLELGDSALYFCASSAEGGGYEQYFGPGTRLTVT.

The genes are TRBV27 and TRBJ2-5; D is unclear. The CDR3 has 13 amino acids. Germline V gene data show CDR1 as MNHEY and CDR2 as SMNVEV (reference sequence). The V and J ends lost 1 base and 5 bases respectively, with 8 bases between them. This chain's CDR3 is CASSLYPQETQYF. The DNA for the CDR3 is TGTGCCAGCAGTTTATACCCCCAGGAGACCCAGTACTTC.

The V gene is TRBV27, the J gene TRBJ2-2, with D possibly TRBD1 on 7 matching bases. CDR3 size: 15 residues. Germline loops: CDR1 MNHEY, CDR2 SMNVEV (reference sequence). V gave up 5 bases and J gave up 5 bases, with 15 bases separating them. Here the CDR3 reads CASSPTSGGTGELFF. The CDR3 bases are TGTGCCAGCAGTCCGACTTCAGGGGGGACCGGGGAGCTGTTTTTT.

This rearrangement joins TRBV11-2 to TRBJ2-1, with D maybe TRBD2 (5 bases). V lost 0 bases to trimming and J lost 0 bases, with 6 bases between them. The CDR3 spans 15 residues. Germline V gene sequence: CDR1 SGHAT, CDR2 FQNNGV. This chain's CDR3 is CASSLDEGSYNEQFF. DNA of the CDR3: TGTGCCAGCAGCTTAGATGAGGGCTCCTACAATGAGCAGTTCTTC.

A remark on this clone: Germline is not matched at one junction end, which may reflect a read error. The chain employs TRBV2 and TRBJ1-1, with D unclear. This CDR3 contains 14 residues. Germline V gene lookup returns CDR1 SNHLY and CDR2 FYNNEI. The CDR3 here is CASTADQRNTEAFF. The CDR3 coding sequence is TGTGCCAGCACTGCAGACCAGAGGAACACCGAAGCTTTCTTT.

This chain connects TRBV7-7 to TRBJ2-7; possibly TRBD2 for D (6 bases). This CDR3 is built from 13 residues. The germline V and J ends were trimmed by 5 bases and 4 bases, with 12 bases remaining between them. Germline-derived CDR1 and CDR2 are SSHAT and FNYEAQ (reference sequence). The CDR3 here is CASSPGTDYEQYF. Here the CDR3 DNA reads TGTGCCAGCAGCCCCGGGACTGATTACGAGCAGTACTTC.

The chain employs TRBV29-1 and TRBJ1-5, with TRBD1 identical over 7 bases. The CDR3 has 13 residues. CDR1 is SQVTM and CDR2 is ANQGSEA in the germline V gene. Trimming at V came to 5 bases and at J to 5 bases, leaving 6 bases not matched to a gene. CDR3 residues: CSVSPGTDQPQHF. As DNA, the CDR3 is TGCAGCGTTTCCCCCGGGACAGATCAGCCCCAGCATTTT.

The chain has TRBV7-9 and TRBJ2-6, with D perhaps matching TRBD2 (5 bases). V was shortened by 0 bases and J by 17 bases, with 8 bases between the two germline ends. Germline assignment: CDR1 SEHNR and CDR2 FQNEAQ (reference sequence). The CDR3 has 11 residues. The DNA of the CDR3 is TGTGCCAGCAGCTTAGCCGGGGTCATGACTTTC. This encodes CASSLAGVMTF.